This passage covers 5 T cell receptor beta chains from one sample sequenced in a study of technical replicates of blood from a handful of donors. Assay used: immunoSEQ multiplex PCR; TCRdb lists only in-frame clones, some missing. The sample has about 12,000 clones, 80% to 90% seen once. The sample was PBMCs. Receptors originate from a human donor in good health.

The genes are TRBV4-1 and TRBJ1-1; 8 bases map to TRBD1. Germline V CDR1 and CDR2: MGHRA, YSYEKL. The CDR3 is 18 residues long. V was pared by 0 bases and J by 4 bases, with 13 bases of the junction left unmatched. The CDR3 loop is CASSQDLRAGGVGTEAFF. The CDR3 nucleotides are TGCGCCAGCAGCCAAGACCTGCGGGCAGGGGGCGTTGGCACTGAAGCTTTCTTT.

The chain uses TRBV30 and TRBJ2-3; 11 bases align to TRBD2. Germline V lookup: CDR1 GTSNPN, CDR2 SVGIG (reference sequence). The CDR3 extends over 20 amino acids. After removal of 5 bases from V and 4 bases from J, the junction contained 23 bases not matched to a gene. The CDR3 is CAWDLPRIAGGPMFADTQYF. The CDR3 DNA reads TGTGCCTGGGACCTCCCCCGAATAGCGGGAGGGCCTATGTTTGCAGATACGCAGTATTTT.

In nucleotides, the CDR3 is TGCGCCAGCAGCTTGGACCCACAGGGGGTCGGAGGAAACACCATATATTTT. This codes for CASSLDPQGVGGNTIYF. This sequence joins TRBV5-1 and TRBJ1-3; 8 positions match TRBD1. The CDR3 runs 17 residues. Germline V gene data show CDR1 as SGHRS and CDR2 as YFSETQ. The V gene end was trimmed by 0 bases and the J gene end by 4 bases; junction bases not matched to a gene: 9.

The rearrangement uses TRBV12-5 and TRBJ2-4, with 8 bases identical to TRBD2. The CDR3 has 16 residues. The ends lost 6 bases at V and 1 base at J; junction bases unmatched: 8. Looked up from germline, CDR1 is LGHNT and CDR2 is FRNRAP. CDR3 DNA sequence: TGTGCTAGTGGGCTATTCGCGGGAGGTGCCAAAAACATTCAGTACTTC. This translates into CASGLFAGGAKNIQYF.

The J gene is TRBJ2-7, the V gene TRBV5-1; 7 nucleotides match TRBD1. V lost 4 bases and J lost 3; bases outside the gene matches: 4. This CDR3 is built from 13 residues. CDR1 SGHRS and CDR2 YFSETQ come from the germline V gene. The CDR3 sequence is CASSGGQSYEQYF. The CDR3 bases are TGCGCCAGCAGCGGGGGACAGAGCTACGAGCAGTACTTC.